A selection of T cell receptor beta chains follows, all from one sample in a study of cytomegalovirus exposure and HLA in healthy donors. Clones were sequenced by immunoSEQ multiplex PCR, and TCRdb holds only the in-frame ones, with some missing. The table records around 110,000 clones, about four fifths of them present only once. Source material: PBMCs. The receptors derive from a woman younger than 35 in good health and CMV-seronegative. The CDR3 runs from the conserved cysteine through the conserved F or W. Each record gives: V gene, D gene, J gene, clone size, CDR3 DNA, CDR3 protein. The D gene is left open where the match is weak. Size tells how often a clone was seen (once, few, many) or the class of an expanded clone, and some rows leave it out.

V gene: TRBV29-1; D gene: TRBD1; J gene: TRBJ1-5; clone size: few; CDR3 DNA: TGCAGCGTTGAGGATGATGTGACCGGGGACAGAACCAATCAGCCCCAGCATTTT; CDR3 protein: CSVEDDVTGDRTNQPQHF
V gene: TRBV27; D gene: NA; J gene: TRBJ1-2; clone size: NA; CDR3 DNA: TGTGCCAGCAGTTTTGCGCCGCCTGGTCAAATAACCAACTATGGCTACACCTTC; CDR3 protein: CASSFAPPGQITNYGYTF
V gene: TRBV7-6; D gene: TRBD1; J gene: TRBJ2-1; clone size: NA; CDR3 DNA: TGTGCCAGCAGCCCACGACAGGGGGCAGGACCTGAGCAGTTCTTC; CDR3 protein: CASSPRQGAGPEQFF
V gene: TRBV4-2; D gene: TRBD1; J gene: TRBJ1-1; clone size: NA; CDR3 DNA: TGTGCCACTGCGACAGGGGGCACTGAAGCTTTCTTT; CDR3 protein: CATATGGTEAFF
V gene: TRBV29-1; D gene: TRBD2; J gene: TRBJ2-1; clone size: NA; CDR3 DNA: TGCAGCGTTGAAGATCCCCCGCTAGCGGGGGGATCGGATGAGCAGTTCTTC; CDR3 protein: CSVEDPPLAGGSDEQFF
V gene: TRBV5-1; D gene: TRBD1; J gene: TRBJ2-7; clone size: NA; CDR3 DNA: TGCGCCAGCAGCTTCCAGGACAGGGTGGACGAGCAGTACTTC; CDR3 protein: CASSFQDRVDEQYF
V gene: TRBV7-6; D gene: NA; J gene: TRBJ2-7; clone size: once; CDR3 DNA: TGTGCCAGCAGCTTAAGGGAGAGCTACGAGCAGTACTTC; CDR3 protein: CASSLRESYEQYF
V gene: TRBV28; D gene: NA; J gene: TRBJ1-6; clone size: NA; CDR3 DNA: TGTGCCAGCAGTGATTACAGGAGGGGAGGGACACCCCTCCACTTT; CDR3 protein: CASSDYRRGGTPLHF
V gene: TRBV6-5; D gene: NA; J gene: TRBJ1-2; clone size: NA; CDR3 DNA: TGTGCCAGCAGTTTGGGCAGAGATAACTATGGCTACACCTTC; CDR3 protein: CASSLGRDNYGYTF
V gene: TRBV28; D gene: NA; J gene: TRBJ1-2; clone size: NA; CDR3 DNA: TGTGCCAGCAGTGCGACAGGAGACGGCTACACCTTC; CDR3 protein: CASSATGDGYTF
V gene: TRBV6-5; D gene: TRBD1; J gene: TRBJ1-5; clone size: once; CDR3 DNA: TGTGCCAGCAGTAGGGGACAGGGCGGCAATCAGCCCCAGCATTTT; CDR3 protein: CASSRGQGGNQPQHF
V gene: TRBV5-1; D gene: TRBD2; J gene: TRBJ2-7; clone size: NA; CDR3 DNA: TGCGCCAGCAGCTCTAGCGGGGGGGCCTACGAGCAGTACTTC; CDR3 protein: CASSSSGGAYEQYF
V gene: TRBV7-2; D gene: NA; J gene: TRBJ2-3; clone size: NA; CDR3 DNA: TGTGCCAGCAGTCCCTATCGTTATGATACGCAGTATTTT; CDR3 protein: CASSPYRYDTQYF
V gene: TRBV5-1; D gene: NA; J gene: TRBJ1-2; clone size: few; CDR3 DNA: TGCGCCAGCGCCCCCGGGAAGACTTTTGGCTACACCTTC; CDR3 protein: CASAPGKTFGYTF
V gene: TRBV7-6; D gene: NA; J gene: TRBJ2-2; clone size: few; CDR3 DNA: TGTGCCAGCAGCTTAAACAGGGTCGGAAACACCGGGGAGCTGTTTTTT; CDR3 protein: CASSLNRVGNTGELFF